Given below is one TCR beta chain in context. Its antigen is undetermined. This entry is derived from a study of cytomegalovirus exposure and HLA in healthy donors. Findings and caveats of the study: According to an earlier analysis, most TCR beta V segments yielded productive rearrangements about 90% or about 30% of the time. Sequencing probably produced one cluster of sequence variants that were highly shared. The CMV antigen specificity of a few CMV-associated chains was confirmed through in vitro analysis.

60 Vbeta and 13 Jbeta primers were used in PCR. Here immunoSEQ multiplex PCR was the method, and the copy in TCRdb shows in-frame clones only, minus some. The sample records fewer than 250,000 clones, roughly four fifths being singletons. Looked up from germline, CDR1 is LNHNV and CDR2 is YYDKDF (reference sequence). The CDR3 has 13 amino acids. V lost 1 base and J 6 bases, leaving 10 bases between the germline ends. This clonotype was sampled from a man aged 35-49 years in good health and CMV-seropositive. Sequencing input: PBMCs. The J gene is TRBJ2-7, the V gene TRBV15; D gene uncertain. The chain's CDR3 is CATSRVIRSEQYF. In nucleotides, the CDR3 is TGTGCCACCAGCAGAGTAATTCGCAGCGAGCAGTACTTC.